Following are 7 T cell receptor beta chains from one sample sequenced in a study of T cells in Graves' hyperthyroidism and ophthalmopathy. The source material, RNA transcripts, was used to amplify TCR beta CDR3 regions. HTBI primers drove first-round RT-PCR of the TCR CDR3. MiXCR was run by TCRdb on the multiplex PCR reads, yielding one entry per CDR3 protein. The profile covers about 600,000 distinct CDR3 sequences, with approximately 16% appearing a single time and roughly 3.5% taken by the ten largest. The sample comprised blood. The receptor source for this set is a woman aged 40 to 55 with Graves' ophthalmopathy.

This clonotype showed up many times. The chain combines TRBV2 with TRBJ2-1; TRBD2 matches at 9 bases. The CDR3 loop spans 19 amino acids. The junction had 18 bases not matched to a gene; V was cut back by 2 bases and J by 7 bases. In germline, CDR1 is SNHLY, CDR2 FYNNEI. The CDR3 protein is CASSERGGLIAGEGNEQFF. CDR3 bases: TGTGCCAGCAGTGAAAGAGGGGGGTTAATAGCGGGAGAAGGAAATGAGCAGTTCTTC.

This clonotype has just a few counts. The chain couples TRBV28 to TRBJ2-1; a possible D gene is TRBD2 (6 bases). This CDR3 has 17 residues. Between the trimmed V and J ends, which lost 6 bases and 9 bases, there was a span of 27 bases. Germline V lookup: CDR1 MDHEN, CDR2 SYDVKM. The CDR3: CASSTYGEARRRGEQFF. CDR3 nucleotides: TGTGCCAGCAGCACATATGGGGAGGCACGCCGGAGGGGTGAGCAGTTCTTC.

This clonotype was counted between two and nine times. V usage is TRBV7-2 and J usage is TRBJ1-2, with D perhaps matching TRBD1 (6 bases). Trimming cost V 2 bases and J 4 bases, with 17 bases left between them. The CDR3 is 16 residues long. Germline values: CDR1 SGHTA, CDR2 FQGNSA. CDR3: CASSLKRGTFLYGYTF. The DNA for the CDR3 is TGTGCCAGCAGCTTAAAAAGAGGGACATTCCTCTATGGCTACACCTTC.

This clonotype appeared a few times. The V call is TRBV15, the J call TRBJ2-1; TRBD2 agrees at 8 bases. The CDR3 has 15 amino acids. The J segment lost 6 bases and the V segment lost 3 bases, leaving 7 bases of the junction unmatched. Germline values: CDR1 LNHNV, CDR2 YYDKDF (reference sequence). The CDR3 DNA sequence: TGTGCCACCAGCAGCAAAGGACTAGCCACCAATGAGCAGTTCTTC. It translates to CATSSKGLATNEQFF.

This clonotype has ten or more counts. The chain employs TRBV5-1 and TRBJ1-6; TRBD1 might be the D (5 bases). The germline V gene has CDR1 SGHRS and CDR2 YFSETQ. This CDR3 has 13 amino acids. V shed 2 bases and J shed 9 bases, with 9 bases lying between them. CDR3 protein: CASSLAGTSPLHF. As DNA, the CDR3 is TGCGCCAGCAGCTTAGCAGGGACTTCACCCCTCCACTTT. The full variable domain, completed using reference TRBV5-1 and TRBJ1-6, is KAGVTQTPRYLIKTRGQQVTLSCSPISGHRSVSWYQQTPGQGLQFLFEYFSETQRNKGNFPGRFSGRQFSNSRSEMNVSTLELGDSALYLCASSLAGTSPLHFGNGTRLTVT.

In this sample, this clonotype turned up many times. This sequence joins TRBV11-2 and TRBJ1-2; a weak D match, TRBD1 (5 bases). V was trimmed by 4 bases and J by 7 bases, leaving 13 bases between them. Germline V gene sequence: CDR1 SGHAT, CDR2 FQNNGV. The CDR3 has 13 residues. CDR3: CASSSDRGVGYTF. CDR3 nucleotide sequence: TGTGCCAGCAGCTCCGATAGGGGAGTTGGCTACACCTTC.

This clonotype came up a few times. CDR3 region: CSAREASYGYTF. The CDR3, as DNA: TGCAGTGCTAGAGAAGCTTCCTATGGCTACACCTTC. V usage is TRBV20-1 and J usage is TRBJ1-2; no clear D gene. Trimming took 0 bases from V and 4 from J, leaving 6 bases between them. Germline V gene sequence: CDR1 DFQATT, CDR2 SNEGSKA (reference sequence). This CDR3 is 12 amino acids long.